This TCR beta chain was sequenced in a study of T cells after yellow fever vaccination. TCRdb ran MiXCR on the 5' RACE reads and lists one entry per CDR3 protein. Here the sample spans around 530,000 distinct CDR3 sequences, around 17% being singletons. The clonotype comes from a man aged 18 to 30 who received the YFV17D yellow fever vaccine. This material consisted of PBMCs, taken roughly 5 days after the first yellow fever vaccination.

CDR3 DNA sequence: TGCGCCAGCAGCCAAACGGCTGGTGCTGGGGGGGAAAAACTGTTTTTT. This encodes CASSQTAGAGGEKLFF. V usage is TRBV4-1 and J usage is TRBJ1-4, with TRBD1 as a possible D gene (5 bases). The germline CDR1 and CDR2 sequences are MGHRA and YSYEKL. Trimming shortened V by 2 bases and J by 8 bases, and 18 bases separated the two germline ends. The length of the CDR3 is 16 residues.